These T cell receptor beta chains were read from a single sample in a study of blood T cell repertoires in COVID-19. Assay used: immunoSEQ multiplex PCR; TCRdb lists only in-frame clones, some missing. The table records 95,000 to 110,000 clones, about 87% of them present only once. What was sequenced was peripheral blood. These receptor sequences come from a man aged 50 or older with acute or convalescent COVID-19. CDR3s include the opening cysteine and the closing phenylalanine or tryptophan. A D gene is named only where the DNA matches it firmly. Some rows have no size entry. The others give once, few or many, or a class for an expanded clone.

d_call | clone_size | j_call | v_call | cdr3_nt | cdr3_aa
TRBD1 | NA | TRBJ1-1 | TRBV6-5 | TGTGCCAGCAGTCCGGGACAGGGATTGGCTGAAGCTTTCTTT | CASSPGQGLAEAFF
TRBD1 | NA | TRBJ2-5 | TRBV30 | TGTGCCTTGGGACAGGGGGTTTGGACCCAGTACTTC | CALGQGVWTQYF
NA | NA | TRBJ2-1 | TRBV7-2 | TGTGCCAGCAGCACCCTAGCGAGTGAGCAGTTCTTC | CASSTLASEQFF
TRBD2 | once | TRBJ2-1 | TRBV11-2 | TGTGCCAGCAGCGACCCGGGACTAGCGGGAGGTAGCACCTACAATGAGCAGTTCTTC | CASSDPGLAGGSTYNEQFF
NA | NA | TRBJ1-5 | TRBV28 | TGTGCCAGCAGTTTCCCCGGTCAAACCAATCAGCCCCAGCATTTT | CASSFPGQTNQPQHF
TRBD2 | NA | TRBJ2-7 | TRBV28 | TGTGCCAGCAGTTGGACTAGCGGGAGCTCCTACGAGCAGTACTTC | CASSWTSGSSYEQYF
NA | once | TRBJ2-5 | TRBV21-1 | TGTGCCAGCAGCAAAGTACCCCCCGCTACTGTAGAGACCCAGTACTTC | CASSKVPPATVETQYF
TRBD1 | NA | TRBJ1-2 | TRBV27 | TGTGCCACCAAGGGACAGCCCCTCTATGGCTACACCTTC | CATKGQPLYGYTF
NA | NA | TRBJ1-3 | TRBV19 | TGTGCCAGTAGTCTTGGGTGGTCGGGGGCTGGAAACACCATATATTTT | CASSLGWSGAGNTIYF
TRBD1 | NA | TRBJ1-5 | TRBV28 | TGTGCCAGCAGTCTGTACTTGGGACAGGGGACCCATATCAATCAGCCCCAGCATTTT | CASSLYLGQGTHINQPQHF
TRBD2 | NA | TRBJ2-1 | TRBV5-5 | TGTGCCAGCAGCTATCGACTAGCGGGAGTCGCGTACAATGAGCAGTTCTTC | CASSYRLAGVAYNEQFF
TRBD1 | NA | TRBJ2-1 | TRBV10-1 | TGCGCCAGCAGTGCCGCCTTGGACAGGAGACTAAATGAGCAGTTCTTC | CASSAALDRRLNEQFF
TRBD2 | NA | TRBJ2-1 | TRBV7-6 | TGTGCCAGCAGCCTACGACTAGCGGTTTACAATGAGCAGTTCTTC | CASSLRLAVYNEQFF
NA | NA | TRBJ2-5 | TRBV2 | TGTGCCAGCAGTTGGAGGGGTGGGGAGACCCAGTACTTC | CASSWRGGETQYF
TRBD2 | once | TRBJ2-5 | TRBV11-2 | TGTGCCAGCAGCTTGCAAGCGGGAGGGCACGAGACCCAGTACTTC | CASSLQAGGHETQYF
TRBD1 | NA | TRBJ1-6 | TRBV2 | TGTGCCACCCTCGGGGGAACCGGGACAGGCAATTCACCCCTCCACTTT | CATLGGTGTGNSPLHF
TRBD2 | NA | TRBJ2-2 | TRBV10-1 | TGCGCCAGCAAAGGGGCTAGCGGGGATCGGGAGCTGTTTTTT | CASKGASGDRELFF
NA | NA | TRBJ2-3 | TRBV7-9 | TGTGCCAGCAGCCGAGGTAGCGCAAGCACAGATACGCAGTATTTT | CASSRGSASTDTQYF
TRBD2 | once | TRBJ2-3 | TRBV6-2/TRBV6-3 | TGTGCCAGCAGTTACCCTAGTAGCGGGATTGATACAGATACGCAGTATTTT | CASSYPSSGIDTDTQYF
TRBD1 | once | TRBJ2-5 | TRBV9 | TGTGCCAGCAGCGCGACAGGGGTAGAGACCCAGTACTTC | CASSATGVETQYF
NA | NA | TRBJ2-5 | TRBV7-8 | TGTGCCAGCAGCCGTACTGATTCGGCCAAAGCGTCGTTGTGCCCAAAGCGTCGGGAGACCCAGTACTTC | CASSRTDSAKASLCPKRRETQYF
NA | NA | TRBJ2-7 | TRBV30 | TGTGCCTGGACCCCTCGTCGGTTCCCCTACGAGCAGTACTTC | CAWTPRRFPYEQYF
TRBD2 | NA | TRBJ2-1 | TRBV18 | TGTGCCAGCTCACCACTTGGCCTTGGGACTAGCGGGAGTGGATCCTACAATGAGCAGTTCTTC | CASSPLGLGTSGSGSYNEQFF
NA | many | TRBJ2-2 | TRBV18 | TGTGCCAGCTCACCACCGACAGTGAACACCGGGGAGCTGTTTTTT | CASSPPTVNTGELFF
TRBD1 | NA | TRBJ2-3 | TRBV3-1/TRBV3-2 | TGTGCCAGCAGCCAAGCCAGGGGGCGCACAGATACGCAGTATTTT | CASSQARGRTDTQYF
NA | NA | TRBJ1-2 | TRBV6-5 | TGTGCCAGCAGACCCAGGAGCGGACACTATGGCTACACCTTC | CASRPRSGHYGYTF
TRBD1 | NA | TRBJ1-1 | TRBV18 | TGTGCCAGCTCACGCATAGGGCAGGGGGCCGGGATGAACACTGAAGCTTTCTTT | CASSRIGQGAGMNTEAFF
TRBD1 | NA | TRBJ1-4 | TRBV28 | TGTGCCAGCAGTTTTGGTGGACAGGGGAGTACCAAACTGTTTTTT | CASSFGGQGSTKLFF
NA | NA | TRBJ1-5 | TRBV27 | TGTGCCAGCAGTCCTAATAGCAATCAGCCCCAGCATTTT | CASSPNSNQPQHF
TRBD2 | NA | TRBJ2-1 | TRBV7-2 | TGTGCCAGCAGCCCCCGAGGGGGAGCGGGAGGGAACAATGAGCAGTTCTTC | CASSPRGGAGGNNEQFF